These 6 T cell receptor beta chains were sequenced from one sample in a study of blood T cell repertoires in COVID-19. TCRdb keeps only in-frame clones here, not all; method: immunoSEQ multiplex PCR. Among roughly 210,000 clones listed, around four fifths were seen once. The specimen was peripheral blood. The origin of the receptors is an elderly woman with COVID-19, enrolled during active disease.

This chain joins TRBV3-1 (or the pseudogene TRBV3-2) and TRBJ2-7, with unresolved D. This CDR3 has 11 residues. The germline V gene encodes CDR1 LGHDT and CDR2 YNNKEL (reference sequence). The germline V and J ends were trimmed by 6 bases and 3 bases, with 6 bases remaining between them. The CDR3 reads CASSRNYEQYF. Written as DNA, the CDR3 is TGTGCCAGCAGTCGTAACTACGAGCAGTACTTC.

For this clone: Other nucleotide sequences in the sample specify the same CDR3. The chain is built from TRBV6-5 and TRBJ2-7; no definite D call. Trimming pared 5 bases from V and 0 bases from J, leaving 8 bases between. Germline CDR1 and CDR2: MNHEY and SVGAGI. The CDR3 contains 13 residues. The DNA of the CDR3 is TGTGCCAGCAGTCCCCCCGGCTCCTACGAGCAGTACTTC. Its translation is CASSPPGSYEQYF.

V gene TRBV9 combines with J gene TRBJ1-1, with TRBD1 identical over 10 bases. V was pared by 4 bases and J by 2 bases, with 8 bases of the junction left unmatched. Germline V gene lookup returns CDR1 SGDLS and CDR2 YYNGEE. The CDR3 length is 16 residues. CDR3: CASSKFGDRGNTEAFF. Here the CDR3 DNA reads TGTGCCAGCAGCAAGTTTGGGGACAGGGGAAACACTGAAGCTTTCTTT.

This sequence joins TRBV19 and TRBJ1-2; the match to TRBD1 covers 7 bases. Germline values: CDR1 LNHDA, CDR2 SQIVND (reference sequence). This CDR3 has 15 amino acids. V lost 6 bases and J lost 8; bases outside the gene matches: 15. As DNA, the CDR3 is TGTGCCAGTAGCTACGGGACAGAATGGGGTTTCGGCTACACCTTC. Translating gives CASSYGTEWGFGYTF.

This chain links TRBV7-2 with TRBJ2-1; TRBD1 matches 8 bases. The CDR3 has 15 amino acids. V shed 1 base, J shed 9 bases, and the junction held 8 bases outside the gene matches. Germline values: CDR1 SGHTA, CDR2 FQGNSA. In nucleotides, the CDR3 is TGTGCCAGCAGCTTAGGGACAGGGATTGTGGGTGAGCAGTTCTTC. This codes for CASSLGTGIVGEQFF.

This clone has more than one count but fewer than ten. The CDR3 loop is CSPTSNYGYTF. Written as DNA, the CDR3 is TGCAGCCCGACAAGTAACTATGGCTACACCTTC. V is TRBV20-1 and J is TRBJ1-2; D is unclear. This CDR3 spans 11 amino acids. Germline CDR1 DFQATT, CDR2 SNEGSKA (reference sequence).